This T cell receptor (beta chain) comes out of a study of a mutant IDH1 vaccine in newly diagnosed glioma (dated by TCRdb to about 2021). Broadly, across the study: Of the approximately 34 treated patients, around 60% were male and about 40% were female, and a mean age of approximately 40 years was recorded. Prior to enrollment, standard therapy consisting of radiotherapy alone, temozolomide alone, or radiochemotherapy with temozolomide had been administered to patients, with the combination being received by most patients. Peripheral blood was drawn at six visits: V03 (baseline), V05, V07, V10, V12 and V13. Longitudinal TCRB deep sequencing was performed for 20 to 30 treated patients wherever samples were available for exploratory analyses. What the study reported, not specific to this receptor: Immune responses induced by the vaccine were seen in 90% to 95% of patients across multiple MHC alleles. No apparent relationship was observed between pseudoprogression and alterations in the top peripheral T cell clonotypes detected by TCRB sequencing. Availability determined which PBMC samples were chosen for TCRB deep sequencing. The authors noted that analyses of patient blood samples could not be reproduced because of sample limitations.

The library was produced with the immunoSEQ multiplex PCR assay. Rearranged TCR beta chain sequences were amplified using the hsTCRB Kit according to the manufacturer's protocol. An Illumina MiSeq was used to sequence the TCRB libraries. Per the authors' processing: Demultiplexing, trimming and gene mapping were performed with the kit vendor's proprietary platform. Sourced from immuneACCESS, this table was stored by TCRdb with only in-frame sequences that have V and J called. A share of the clones is absent; for the studies checked, an unresolved V gene accounts for under half, and the remainder has no known explanation. D and trimming come from the DNA, and the V and J calls and clone size come from that table. This sample comprises around 99,000 clones, about 80% of them detected only once. The top ten clones comprise less than 8.5% of the sample. As regards this clone: Its antigen is not yet known. No base-level quality is on record; no much larger clone is a single base apart.

This sample's time point label indicates: baseline, week 1 (first vaccination visit). The sample's treatment or condition, from its label and the paper: pre-vaccination baseline after standard-of-care therapy. The donors had newly diagnosed IDH1-mutant astrocytomas of WHO grade 3 or 4 that showed loss of nuclear ATRX. The samples were drawn from NOA16, a multicentre, single-arm, open-label phase I trial in Germany that tested a mutant IDH1 peptide vaccine in humans for the first time. Visit V03 blood draws served as the baseline sample for immunogenicity testing. Genomic DNA for TCRB sequencing was extracted from EDTA blood using the DNeasy Blood and Tissue Kit. The source was PBMCs, collected from a glioma patient treated with radiotherapy, temozolomide or both. The receptor was isolated from a man between 35 and 55 years old with glioma.

CDR3 loop: CASSQELSAFTSTDTQYF. The DNA sequence follows: TGCGCCAGCAGCCAAGAGTTATCGGCTTTTACTAGCACAGATACGCAGTATTTT. The rearrangement combines TRBV4-1 with TRBJ2-3, with the D gene not clear enough to name. V loses 0 bases of germline sequence and J loses 0 bases, and the interval between the two ends is 16 bases. The CDR3 runs 18 amino acids, cysteine and phenylalanine included. The kept DNA is CDR3 alone, 54 bases in frame from the first base. CDR1 MGHRA and CDR2 YSYEKL are derived from the germline V gene.